This T cell receptor beta chain originates from a study of naive and memory T cell subsets. Study-wide points: From naive to CM, EM and EMRA, diversity decreased and Gini increased. Naive repertoires, especially CD8, held a few larger clonotypes, possibly memory cells re-expressing CD45RA. In naive cells, over 85% of TCR sequences were seen only once. There was no ground truth to check naive and memory subset results.

The beta constant-region primer was an equimolar mix of two oligonucleotides covering TRBC1 and TRBC2. The ligated cDNA underwent four PCR rounds using SP2 and nested alpha and beta constant-region primers. Ligation attached a single-stranded oligonucleotide with a 12-nucleotide UMI and the SP2 primer to the cDNA 3' end. One entry per CDR3 protein results from TCRdb running MiXCR on the UMI-ligation and nested PCR reads. The sample has roughly 92,000 distinct CDR3 sequences, around 11% seen once. This CDR3 contains 15 residues. Trimming stripped 4 bases from V and 8 bases from J, with 18 bases between. The germline gives CDR1 SGHRS, CDR2 YFSETQ. Turning to this clonotype: What it binds is not known.

Sequenced material: naive CD4+ T cells from blood. The origin of this receptor is a human donor in good health. The chain employs TRBV5-1 and TRBJ1-4; perhaps TRBD1 as D (6 bases). The CDR3, as DNA: TGCGCCAGCAGCCCGGGGCGGGGGCGCCAGGAAAAACTGTTTTTT. This encodes CASSPGRGRQEKLFF. Variable domain in full (rest from reference TRBV5-1 and TRBJ1-4): KAGVTQTPRYLIKTRGQQVTLSCSPISGHRSVSWYQQTPGQGLQFLFEYFSETQRNKGNFPGRFSGRQFSNSRSEMNVSTLELGDSALYLCASSPGRGRQEKLFFGSGTQLSVL.